These 10 T cell receptor beta chains came from one sample sequenced in a study of T cell responses to AZD1222 COVID-19 vaccine. The protocol was immunoSEQ multiplex PCR, while the TCRdb copy is restricted to in-frame clones and leaves out a portion. The data show fewer than 200,000 clones, roughly nine tenths seen once. The sequenced sample was peripheral blood, obtained on day 0 of AZD1222 vaccination. The source is an adult in good health.

This sequence joins TRBV15 and TRBJ2-7, with TRBD1 as a possible D gene (6 bases). V gave up 0 bases and J gave up 6 bases, with 15 bases separating them. The CDR3 has 15 residues. The germline V gene has CDR1 LNHNV and CDR2 YYDKDF (reference sequence). The CDR3 DNA is TGTGCCACCAGCAGAGATCGAACAGGGTCAGTCGAGCAGTACTTC. Amino acid sequence: CATSRDRTGSVEQYF.

The V gene is TRBV7-9, the J gene TRBJ1-1; the D is unclear. Per the germline V gene, CDR1 is SEHNR and CDR2 is FQNEAQ (reference sequence). CDR3 size: 14 residues. V lost 0 bases and J 1 base, leaving 6 bases between the germline ends. Here the CDR3 reads CASSLALGNTEAFF. The CDR3, as DNA: TGTGCCAGCAGCTTAGCTTTAGGGAACACTGAAGCTTTCTTT.

The chain carries TRBV2 and TRBJ1-5; D may be TRBD1 (5 bases). This CDR3 contains 14 residues. The V end lost 6 bases, the J end lost 0 bases, and 9 bases lay between the germline ends. Germline CDR1 is SNHLY and CDR2 is FYNNEI. In nucleotides, the CDR3 is TGTGCCAGCAGATTGGACATTAGCAATCAGCCCCAGCATTTT. This encodes CASRLDISNQPQHF.

The CDR3 coding sequence is TGCGCCAGCAGTGAAGGGACTTACAATGAGCAGTTCTTC. Protein sequence: CASSEGTYNEQFF. The V and J genes are TRBV10-1 and TRBJ2-1; weak D call: TRBD2 (6 bases). Germline CDR1 is WNHNN and CDR2 is SYGVQD (reference sequence). The germline V and J ends were trimmed by 3 bases and 4 bases, with 7 bases remaining between them. The CDR3 runs 13 residues.

The chain uses TRBV10-3 and TRBJ2-2, with a weak D call TRBD2 (5 bases). The CDR3 covers 15 residues. Germline CDR1 and CDR2: ENHRY and SYGVKD. V lost 0 bases, J lost 2 bases, and 7 bases lay in between. DNA for the CDR3: TGTGCCATCAGTGAGTCAGGGAGAAACACCGGGGAGCTGTTTTTT. Translation gives CAISESGRNTGELFF.

This CDR3 is CATETDSGNTIYF. The CDR3 bases are TGTGCCACCGAGACAGACTCTGGAAACACCATATATTTT. The chain has TRBV30 and TRBJ1-3; maybe TRBD1 (5 bases). V dropped 8 bases and J dropped 0 bases, with 11 bases sitting between them. CDR1 and CDR2 (germline): GTSNPN, SVGIG (reference sequence). There are 13 residues in the CDR3. Full variable domain (outside the CDR3, taken from reference TRBV30 and TRBJ1-3): SQTIHQWPATLVQPVGSPLSLECTVEGTSNPNLYWYRQAAGRGLQLLFYSVGIGQISSEVPQNLSASRPQDRQFILSSKKLLLSDSGFYLCATETDSGNTIYFGEGSWLTVV.

The genes are TRBV30 and TRBJ1-3; D might be TRBD1 (6 bases). The length of the CDR3 is 15 residues. Trimming pared 7 bases from V and 6 bases from J, leaving 22 bases between. In germline, CDR1 is GTSNPN, CDR2 SVGIG (reference sequence). As DNA, the CDR3 is TGTGCCTATCTGGAATCCGGACAGCCCCTAAACACCATATATTTT. Its translation: CAYLESGQPLNTIYF.

V gene TRBV7-9 combines with J gene TRBJ1-1, with a tentative D call TRBD1 (6 bases). The CDR3 covers 13 residues. CDR1 is SEHNR and CDR2 is FQNEAQ in the germline V gene (reference sequence). The ends were cut back, 5 bases at V and 1 base at J, with 8 bases in the middle. CDR3 residues: CASSRQANTEAFF. CDR3 in DNA: TGTGCCAGCAGCCGACAGGCGAACACTGAAGCTTTCTTT.

This chain joins TRBV19 and TRBJ2-2; 7 nucleotides align to TRBD1. Germline V CDR1 and CDR2: LNHDA, SQIVND (reference sequence). V trimming: 7 bases; J trimming: 6 bases; junction bases outside the gene matches: 2. The CDR3 consists of 12 residues. The CDR3 is CASNQGAGELFF. The DNA of the CDR3 is TGTGCCAGTAACCAGGGGGCCGGGGAGCTGTTTTTT.

V is TRBV28 and J is TRBJ1-1; TRBD1 aligns across 7 bases. The CDR3 sequence is 14 residues long. Germline lookup yields CDR1 MDHEN and CDR2 SYDVKM. Losses at the gene ends were 3 bases for V and 8 bases for J; bases not matched to a gene: 9. CDR3 bases: TGTGCCAGCAGTTTCTATAGGGACAGCGCCGAAGCTTTCTTT. This encodes CASSFYRDSAEAFF.